This entry lists 4 T cell receptor beta chains sequenced from one sample in a study of CD8 T cells in ankylosing spondylitis. The study, taken as a whole, reports: A motif of 7 or 8 highly homologous TCR beta variants was seen as apparently characteristic of ankylosing spondylitis blood.

One entry per CDR3 protein, called by TCRdb with MiXCR from the 5' RACE reads. The table shows 350,000 to 450,000 distinct CDR3 sequences, with roughly a quarter occurring only once. Their antigens remain unidentified. The sequenced sample consisted of blood, either unsorted or a sorted T cell fraction (not recorded which). The receptors come from a male donor with ankylosing spondylitis.

This sequence joins TRBV20-1 and TRBJ2-7; 14 bases are a match to TRBD2. The CDR3 extends over 14 amino acids. The germline V gene has CDR1 DFQATT and CDR2 SNEGSKA (reference sequence). Trimming removed 6 bases from V and 5 bases from J; junction bases left unmatched: 6. The CDR3 sequence is CSATQGLAGDEQYF. The CDR3 DNA reads as TGCAGTGCCACCCAGGGACTAGCGGGAGACGAGCAGTACTTC.

The V call is TRBV20-1, the J call TRBJ2-2; perhaps TRBD1 as D (6 bases). This CDR3 has 13 amino acids. Germline CDR1 reads DFQATT; CDR2 reads SNEGSKA (reference sequence). V lost 4 bases to trimming and J lost 7 bases, with 13 bases between them. CDR3 sequence (DNA): TGCAGTGCTATGGGACACCCCAGCGGGGAGCTGTTTTTT. Its translation: CSAMGHPSGELFF.

The V and J genes are TRBV5-1 and TRBJ1-3, with 11 bases lining up with TRBD1. The CDR3 runs 18 residues. Germline V CDR1 and CDR2: SGHRS, YFSETQ. Trimming cost V 0 bases and J 1 base; bases outside gene matches: 6. The CDR3 coding sequence is TGCGCCAGCAGCTTGGCCGGAGGACAGGGGGCGTCTGGAAACACCATATATTTT. Amino acids: CASSLAGGQGASGNTIYF.

This clonotype occurred a few times. The chain is built from TRBV29-1 and TRBJ2-1, with D hard to call. The V end was cut by 4 bases, the J end by 5 bases, with 15 bases between. CDR1 and CDR2 from the germline V gene are SQVTM and ANQGSEA. The CDR3 spans 14 residues. CDR3: CSVGRRMTNNEQFF. The CDR3 bases are TGCAGCGTTGGACGTCGAATGACGAACAATGAGCAGTTCTTC.